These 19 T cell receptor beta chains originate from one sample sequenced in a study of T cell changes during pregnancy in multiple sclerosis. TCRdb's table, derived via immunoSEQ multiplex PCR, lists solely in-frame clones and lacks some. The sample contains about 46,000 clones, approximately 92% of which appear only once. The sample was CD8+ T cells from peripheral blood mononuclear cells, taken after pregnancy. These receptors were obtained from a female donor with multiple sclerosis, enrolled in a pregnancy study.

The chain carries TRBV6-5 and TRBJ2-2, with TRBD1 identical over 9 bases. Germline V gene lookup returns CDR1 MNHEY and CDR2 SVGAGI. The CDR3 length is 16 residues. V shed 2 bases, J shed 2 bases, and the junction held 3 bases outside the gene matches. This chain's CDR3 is CASSYGTGSNTGELFF. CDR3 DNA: TGTGCCAGCAGTTACGGGACAGGGAGTAACACCGGGGAGCTGTTTTTT.

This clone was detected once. The CDR3 sequence: CASSLTIGQAYTGELFF. The CDR3 DNA sequence: TGTGCCAGCAGTTTAACGATCGGACAGGCTTACACCGGGGAGCTGTTTTTT. The chain couples TRBV27 to TRBJ2-2, with 7 bases that match TRBD1. V dropped 2 bases and J dropped 3; count of bases not matched to a gene: 9. Germline V lookup: CDR1 MNHEY, CDR2 SMNVEV (reference sequence). The CDR3 extends over 17 amino acids.

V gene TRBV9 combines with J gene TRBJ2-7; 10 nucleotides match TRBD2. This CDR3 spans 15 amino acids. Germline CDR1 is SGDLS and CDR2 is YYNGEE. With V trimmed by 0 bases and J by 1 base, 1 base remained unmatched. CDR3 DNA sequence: TGTGCCAGCAGCGTAGCTAGCGGGGGTTCCTACGAGCAGTACTTC. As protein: CASSVASGGSYEQYF.

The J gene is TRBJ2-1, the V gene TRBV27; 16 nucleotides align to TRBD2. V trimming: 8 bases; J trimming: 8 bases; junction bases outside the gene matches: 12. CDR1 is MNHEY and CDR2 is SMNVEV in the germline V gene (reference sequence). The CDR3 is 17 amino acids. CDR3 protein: CASHFKGTSGRADEQFF. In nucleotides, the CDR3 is TGTGCCAGCCATTTTAAAGGGACTAGCGGGAGGGCTGATGAGCAGTTCTTC.

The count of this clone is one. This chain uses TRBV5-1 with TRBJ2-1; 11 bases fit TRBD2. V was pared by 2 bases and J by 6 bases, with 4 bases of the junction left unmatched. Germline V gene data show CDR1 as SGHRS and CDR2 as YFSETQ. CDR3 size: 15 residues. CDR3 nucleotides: TGCGCCAGCAGCTTCTCCGGGACTAGCGGCAATGAGCAGTTCTTC. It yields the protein CASSFSGTSGNEQFF.

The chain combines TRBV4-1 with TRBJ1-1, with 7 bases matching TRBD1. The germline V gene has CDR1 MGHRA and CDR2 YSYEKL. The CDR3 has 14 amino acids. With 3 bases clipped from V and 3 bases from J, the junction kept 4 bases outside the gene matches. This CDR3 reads CASSHTQGYTEAFF. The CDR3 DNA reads TGCGCCAGCAGCCATACACAGGGGTACACTGAAGCTTTCTTT.

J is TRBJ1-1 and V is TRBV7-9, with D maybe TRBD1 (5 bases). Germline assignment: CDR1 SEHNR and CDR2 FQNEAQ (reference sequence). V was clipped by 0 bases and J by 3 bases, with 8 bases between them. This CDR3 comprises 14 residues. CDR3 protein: CASSLARGDTEAFF. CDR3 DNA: TGTGCCAGCAGCTTAGCGCGGGGCGACACTGAAGCTTTCTTT.

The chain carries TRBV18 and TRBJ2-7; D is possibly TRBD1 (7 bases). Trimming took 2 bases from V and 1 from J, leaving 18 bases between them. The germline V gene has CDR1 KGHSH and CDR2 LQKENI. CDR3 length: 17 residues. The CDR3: CASSPKDCGTASYEQYF. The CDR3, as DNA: TGTGCCAGCTCACCAAAGGATTGCGGGACAGCATCCTACGAGCAGTACTTC.

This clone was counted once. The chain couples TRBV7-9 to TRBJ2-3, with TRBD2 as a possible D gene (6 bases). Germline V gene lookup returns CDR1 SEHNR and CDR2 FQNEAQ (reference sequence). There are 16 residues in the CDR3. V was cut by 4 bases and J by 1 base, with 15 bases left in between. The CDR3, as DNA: TGTGCCAGCAGCTCCCCGGGGGAGCGGGGCACAGATACGCAGTATTTT. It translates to CASSSPGERGTDTQYF.

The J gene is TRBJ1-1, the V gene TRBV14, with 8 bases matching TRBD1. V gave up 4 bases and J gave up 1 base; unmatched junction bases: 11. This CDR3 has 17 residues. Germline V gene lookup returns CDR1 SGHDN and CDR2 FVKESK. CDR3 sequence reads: CASSLRQGMGRNTEAFF. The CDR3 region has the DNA TGTGCCAGCAGCCTCCGACAGGGGATGGGACGGAACACTGAAGCTTTCTTT. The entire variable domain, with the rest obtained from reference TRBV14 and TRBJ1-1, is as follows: EAGVTQFPSHSVIEKGQTVTLRCDPISGHDNLYWYRRVMGKEIKFLLHFVKESKQDESGMPNNRFLAERTGGTYSTLKVQPAELEDSGVYFCASSLRQGMGRNTEAFFGQGTRLTVV.

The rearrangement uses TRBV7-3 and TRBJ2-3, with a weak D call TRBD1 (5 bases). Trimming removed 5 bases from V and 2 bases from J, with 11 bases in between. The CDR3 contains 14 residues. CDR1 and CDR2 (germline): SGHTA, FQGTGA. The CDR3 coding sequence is TGTGCCAGCAGCCTGGGGCAGTACACAGATACGCAGTATTTT. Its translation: CASSLGQYTDTQYF.

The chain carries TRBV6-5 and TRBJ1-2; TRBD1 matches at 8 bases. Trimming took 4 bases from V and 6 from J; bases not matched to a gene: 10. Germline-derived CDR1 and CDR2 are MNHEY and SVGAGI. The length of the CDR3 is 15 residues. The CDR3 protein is CASSFQGQAMDGYTF. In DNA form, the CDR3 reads TGTGCCAGCAGTTTCCAGGGACAGGCCATGGATGGCTACACCTTC.

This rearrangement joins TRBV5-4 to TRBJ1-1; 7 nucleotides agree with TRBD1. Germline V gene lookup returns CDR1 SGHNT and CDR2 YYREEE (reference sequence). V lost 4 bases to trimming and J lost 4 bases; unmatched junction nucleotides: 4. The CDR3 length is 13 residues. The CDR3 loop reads CASSGRGSTEAFF. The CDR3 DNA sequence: TGTGCCAGCAGCGGCAGGGGGAGCACTGAAGCTTTCTTT.

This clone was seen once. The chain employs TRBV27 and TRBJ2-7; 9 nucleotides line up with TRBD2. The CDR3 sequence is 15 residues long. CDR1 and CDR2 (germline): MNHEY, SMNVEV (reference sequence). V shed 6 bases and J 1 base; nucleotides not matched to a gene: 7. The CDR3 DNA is TGTGCCAGCAGCTGGAGCGGGGGGACGTCCTACGAGCAGTACTTC. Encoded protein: CASSWSGGTSYEQYF.

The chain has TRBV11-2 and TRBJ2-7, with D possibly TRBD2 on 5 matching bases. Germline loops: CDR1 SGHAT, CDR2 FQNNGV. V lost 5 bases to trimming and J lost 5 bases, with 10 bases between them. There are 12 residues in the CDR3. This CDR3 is CASSAGKNEQYF. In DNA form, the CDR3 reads TGTGCCAGCAGCGCCGGGAAGAACGAGCAGTACTTC.

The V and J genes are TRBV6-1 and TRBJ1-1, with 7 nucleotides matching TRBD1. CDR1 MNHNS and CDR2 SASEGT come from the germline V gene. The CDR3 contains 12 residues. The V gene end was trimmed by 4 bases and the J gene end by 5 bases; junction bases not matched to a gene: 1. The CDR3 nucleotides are TGTGCCAGCAGTGGACAGGGAACTGAAGCTTTCTTT. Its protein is CASSGQGTEAFF.

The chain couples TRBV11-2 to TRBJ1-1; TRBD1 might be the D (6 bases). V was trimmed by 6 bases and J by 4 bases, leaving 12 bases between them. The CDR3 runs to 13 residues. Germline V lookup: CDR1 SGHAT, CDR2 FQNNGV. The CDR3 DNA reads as TGTGCCAGCAGGTCCACAGGGAGCACTGAAGCTTTCTTT. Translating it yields CASRSTGSTEAFF.

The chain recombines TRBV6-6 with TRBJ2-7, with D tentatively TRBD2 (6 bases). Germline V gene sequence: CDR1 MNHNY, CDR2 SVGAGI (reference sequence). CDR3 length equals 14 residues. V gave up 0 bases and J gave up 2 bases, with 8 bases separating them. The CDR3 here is CASSYSQRAYEQYF. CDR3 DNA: TGTGCCAGCAGTTACTCACAGCGGGCCTACGAGCAGTACTTC.

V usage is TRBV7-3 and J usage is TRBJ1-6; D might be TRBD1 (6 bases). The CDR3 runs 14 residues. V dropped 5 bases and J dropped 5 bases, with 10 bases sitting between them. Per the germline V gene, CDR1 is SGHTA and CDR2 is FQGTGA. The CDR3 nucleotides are TGTGCCAGCAGCAACACAGGGAATAATTCACCCCTCCACTTT. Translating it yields CASSNTGNNSPLHF.